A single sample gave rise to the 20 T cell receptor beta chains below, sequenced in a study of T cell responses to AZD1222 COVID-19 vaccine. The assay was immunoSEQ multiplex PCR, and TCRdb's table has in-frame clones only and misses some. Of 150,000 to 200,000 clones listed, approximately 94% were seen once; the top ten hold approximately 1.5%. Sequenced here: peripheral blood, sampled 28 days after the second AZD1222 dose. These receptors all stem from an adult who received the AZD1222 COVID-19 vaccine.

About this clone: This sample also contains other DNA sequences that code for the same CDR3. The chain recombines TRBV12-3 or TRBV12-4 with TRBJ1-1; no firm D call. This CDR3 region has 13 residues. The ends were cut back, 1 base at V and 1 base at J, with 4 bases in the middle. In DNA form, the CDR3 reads TGTGCCAGCAGTTTAGTGGGGAACACTGAAGCTTTCTTT. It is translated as CASSLVGNTEAFF.

The CDR3 protein is CASTVATNEKLFF. For the CDR3, the DNA is TGTGCCAGCACTGTTGCAACTAATGAAAAACTGTTTTTT. The rearrangement joins TRBV28 to TRBJ1-4; D remains ambiguous. V was shortened by 7 bases and J by 0 bases, with 6 bases between the two germline ends. The CDR3 runs 13 residues. The V gene's germline CDR1 is MDHEN and CDR2 SYDVKM.

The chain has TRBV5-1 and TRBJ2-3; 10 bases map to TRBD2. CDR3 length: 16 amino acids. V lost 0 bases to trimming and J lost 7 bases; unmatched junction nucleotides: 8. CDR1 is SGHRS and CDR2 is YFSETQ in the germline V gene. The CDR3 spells CASSLAISGGAHTQYF. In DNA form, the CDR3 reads TGCGCCAGCAGCTTGGCTATCAGCGGGGGGGCCCATACGCAGTATTTT.

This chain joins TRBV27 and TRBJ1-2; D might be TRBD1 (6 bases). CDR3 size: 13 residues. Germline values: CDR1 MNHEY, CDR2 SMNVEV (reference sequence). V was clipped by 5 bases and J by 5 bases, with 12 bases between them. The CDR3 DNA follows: TGTGCCAGCAGTAGGGGGGGCGCATATGGCTACACCTTC. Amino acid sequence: CASSRGGAYGYTF.

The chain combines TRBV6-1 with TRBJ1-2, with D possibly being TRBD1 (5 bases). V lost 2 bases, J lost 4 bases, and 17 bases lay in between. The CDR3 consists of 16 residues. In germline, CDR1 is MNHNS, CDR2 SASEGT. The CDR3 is CASSERGFLGSYGYTF. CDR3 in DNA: TGTGCCAGCAGTGAAAGGGGTTTTTTAGGGAGCTATGGCTACACCTTC.

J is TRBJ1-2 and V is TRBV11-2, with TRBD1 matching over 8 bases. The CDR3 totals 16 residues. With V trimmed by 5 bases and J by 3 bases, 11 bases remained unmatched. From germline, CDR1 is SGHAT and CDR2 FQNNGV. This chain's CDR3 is CASSLNPQGGDYGYTF. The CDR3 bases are TGTGCCAGCAGCCTCAACCCACAGGGGGGGGACTATGGCTACACCTTC.

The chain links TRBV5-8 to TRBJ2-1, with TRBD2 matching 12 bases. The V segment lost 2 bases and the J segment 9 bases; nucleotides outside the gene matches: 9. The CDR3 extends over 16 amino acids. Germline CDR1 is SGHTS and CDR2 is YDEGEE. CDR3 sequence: CASSFQTSGSWGEQFF. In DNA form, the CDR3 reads TGTGCCAGCAGCTTCCAGACTAGCGGGAGTTGGGGTGAGCAGTTCTTC.

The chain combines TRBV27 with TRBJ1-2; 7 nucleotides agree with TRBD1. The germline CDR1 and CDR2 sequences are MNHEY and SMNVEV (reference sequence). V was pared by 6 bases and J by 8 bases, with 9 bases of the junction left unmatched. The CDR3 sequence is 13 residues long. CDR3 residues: CASRNRGSRGYTF. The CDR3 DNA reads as TGTGCCAGCAGAAACAGGGGTTCGAGGGGCTACACCTTC.

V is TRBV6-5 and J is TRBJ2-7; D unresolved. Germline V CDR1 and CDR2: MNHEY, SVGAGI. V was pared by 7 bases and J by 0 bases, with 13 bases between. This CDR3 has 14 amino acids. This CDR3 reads CASTKEPYSYEQYF. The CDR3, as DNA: TGTGCCAGCACGAAGGAGCCCTACTCCTACGAGCAGTACTTC.

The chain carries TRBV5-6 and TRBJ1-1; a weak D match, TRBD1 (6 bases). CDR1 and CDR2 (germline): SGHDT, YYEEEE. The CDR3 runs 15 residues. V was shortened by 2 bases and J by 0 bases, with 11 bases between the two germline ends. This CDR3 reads CASSLGRGVNTEAFF. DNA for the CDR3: TGTGCCAGCAGCTTAGGCAGGGGTGTGAACACTGAAGCTTTCTTT.

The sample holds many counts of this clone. The CDR3 DNA sequence: TGTGCCAGCAGTGAAAAAAGCGGGAGCACCGGGGAGCTGTTTTTT. Its protein is CASSEKSGSTGELFF. The chain uses TRBV6-4 and TRBJ2-2; 8 bases are shared with TRBD2. Germline CDR1 MRHNA, CDR2 SNTAGT. J gave up 4 bases and V 3 bases, and 4 bases lay outside the gene matches. This CDR3 region has 15 residues.

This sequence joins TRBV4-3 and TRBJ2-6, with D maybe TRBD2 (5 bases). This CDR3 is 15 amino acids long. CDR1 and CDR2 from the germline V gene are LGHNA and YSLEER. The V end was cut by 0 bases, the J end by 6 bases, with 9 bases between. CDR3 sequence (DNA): TGCGCCAGCAGCCAAGATCCCGGGGAGGCCAACGTCCTGACTTTC. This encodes CASSQDPGEANVLTF.

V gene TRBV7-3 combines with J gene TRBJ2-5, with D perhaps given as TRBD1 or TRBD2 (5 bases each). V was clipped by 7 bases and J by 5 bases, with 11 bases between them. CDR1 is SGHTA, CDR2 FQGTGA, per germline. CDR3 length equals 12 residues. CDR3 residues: CASTHWGETQYF. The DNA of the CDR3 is TGTGCCAGCACTCATTGGGGGGAGACCCAGTACTTC.

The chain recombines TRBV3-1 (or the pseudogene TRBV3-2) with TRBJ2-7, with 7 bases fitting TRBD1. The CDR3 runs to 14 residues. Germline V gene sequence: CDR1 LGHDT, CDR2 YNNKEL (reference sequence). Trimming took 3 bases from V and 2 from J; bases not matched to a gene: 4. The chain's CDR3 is CASSHEGQPYEQYF. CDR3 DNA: TGTGCCAGCAGCCACGAGGGACAGCCCTACGAGCAGTACTTC.

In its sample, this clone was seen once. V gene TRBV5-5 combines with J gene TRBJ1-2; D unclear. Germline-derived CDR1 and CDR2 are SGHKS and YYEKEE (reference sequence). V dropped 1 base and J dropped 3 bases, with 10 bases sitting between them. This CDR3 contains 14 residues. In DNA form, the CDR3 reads TGTGCCAGCAGCTTGTTCACCGGGGACTATGGCTACACCTTC. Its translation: CASSLFTGDYGYTF. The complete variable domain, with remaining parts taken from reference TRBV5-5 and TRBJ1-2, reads DAGVTQSPTHLIKTRGQQVTLRCSPISGHKSVSWYQQVLGQGPQFIFQYYEKEERGRGNFPDRFSARQFPNYSSELNVNALLLGDSALYLCASSLFTGDYGYTFGSGTRLTVV.

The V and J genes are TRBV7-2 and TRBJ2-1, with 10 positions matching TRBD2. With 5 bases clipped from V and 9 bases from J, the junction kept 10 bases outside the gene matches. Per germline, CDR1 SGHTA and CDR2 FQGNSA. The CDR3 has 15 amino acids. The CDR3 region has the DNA TGTGCCAGCAGCCCCCGGAGCGGGGGGGCCACTGAGCAGTTCTTC. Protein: CASSPRSGGATEQFF.

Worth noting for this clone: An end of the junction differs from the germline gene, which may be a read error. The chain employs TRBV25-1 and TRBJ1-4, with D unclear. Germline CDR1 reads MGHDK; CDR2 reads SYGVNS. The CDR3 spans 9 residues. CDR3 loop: CASNEKLFF. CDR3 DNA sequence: TGTGCCAGCAATGAAAAACTGTTTTTT.

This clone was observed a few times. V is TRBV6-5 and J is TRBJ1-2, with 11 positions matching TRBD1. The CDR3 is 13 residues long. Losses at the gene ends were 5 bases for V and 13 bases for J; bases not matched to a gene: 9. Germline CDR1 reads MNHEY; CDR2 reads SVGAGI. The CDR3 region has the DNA TGTGCCAGCAGTCCGGGACAGGGGGGCTCTTGCACCTTC. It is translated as CASSPGQGGSCTF.

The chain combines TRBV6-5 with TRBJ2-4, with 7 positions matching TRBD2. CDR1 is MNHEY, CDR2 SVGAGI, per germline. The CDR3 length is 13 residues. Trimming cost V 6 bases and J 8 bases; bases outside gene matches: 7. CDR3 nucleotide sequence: TGTGCCAGCAGGGTGGGAGGGACGGACATTCAGTACTTC. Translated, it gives CASRVGGTDIQYF.

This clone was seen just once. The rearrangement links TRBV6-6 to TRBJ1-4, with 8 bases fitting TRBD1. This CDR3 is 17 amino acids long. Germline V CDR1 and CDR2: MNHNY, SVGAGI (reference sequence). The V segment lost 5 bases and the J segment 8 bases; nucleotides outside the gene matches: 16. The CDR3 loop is CASSLSPQTGVVEKLFF. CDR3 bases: TGTGCCAGCAGTCTATCGCCGCAGACAGGGGTGGTCGAAAAACTGTTTTTT.